The 5 T cell receptor beta chains listed next were all sequenced from one sample in a study of blood T cell repertoires in COVID-19. Data came from immunoSEQ multiplex PCR; TCRdb stores just in-frame clones and leaves some out. Of under 250,000 clones listed, 83% are singletons. Sequencing was carried out using PBMCs or T cells enriched from blood (not recorded which). The receptors derive from a woman aged 45-65 years who had been exposed to COVID-19.

The CDR3 DNA follows: TGCAGCGTGGCGGCGGGTCTACAGGGTAACTATGGCTACACCTTC. Amino acids: CSVAAGLQGNYGYTF. The rearrangement uses TRBV29-1 and TRBJ1-2; D might be TRBD1 (6 bases). The germline CDR1 and CDR2 sequences are SQVTM and ANQGSEA. CDR3 length: 15 amino acids. Trimming cost V 6 bases and J 1 base, with 18 bases left between them.

V usage is TRBV7-9 and J usage is TRBJ1-1; 7 nucleotides match TRBD1. The trim removed 3 bases at V and 7 bases at J, leaving 5 bases unmatched. The CDR3 covers 13 residues. In germline, CDR1 is SEHNR, CDR2 FQNEAQ (reference sequence). The CDR3 DNA follows: TGTGCCAGCAGCTTCGACAGGGTGGGTGAAGCTTTCTTT. As protein: CASSFDRVGEAFF.

V is TRBV5-4 and J is TRBJ1-4; 9 nucleotides agree with TRBD1. CDR3 size: 16 residues. The germline CDR1 and CDR2 sequences are SGHNT and YYREEE (reference sequence). Trimming removed 0 bases from V and 6 bases from J; junction bases left unmatched: 6. CDR3 coding DNA: TGTGCCAGCAGCTTGGGGGCGGGACAGGGAGATGAAAAACTGTTTTTT. Translated: CASSLGAGQGDEKLFF.

The sample holds a few counts of this clone. The sample carries other DNA sequences with the same CDR3. The genes are TRBV11-2 and TRBJ2-7, with TRBD2 matching 7 bases. The ends lost 0 bases at V and 0 bases at J; junction bases unmatched: 2. The CDR3 is 15 amino acids. Germline loops: CDR1 SGHAT, CDR2 FQNNGV. The CDR3 nucleotides are TGTGCCAGCAGCTTAGAGGGGGGGATCTCCTACGAGCAGTACTTC. Translated, it gives CASSLEGGISYEQYF. Using reference TRBV11-2 and TRBJ2-7 for the parts outside the CDR3, the full variable domain is EAGVAQSPRYKIIEKRQSVAFWCNPISGHATLYWYQQILGQGPKLLIQFQNNGVVDDSQLPKDRFSAERLKGVDSTLKIQPAKLEDSAVYLCASSLEGGISYEQYFGPGTRLTVT.

The J gene is TRBJ2-7, the V gene TRBV19, with TRBD1 as a possible D gene (6 bases). Looked up from germline, CDR1 is LNHDA and CDR2 is SQIVND (reference sequence). Trimming left V 5 bases short and J 1 base short, with 12 bases between. The CDR3 has 14 residues. CDR3 in DNA: TGTGCCAGTAGTGCCATACAGGGATCCTACGAGCAGTACTTC. Protein sequence: CASSAIQGSYEQYF.